The 14 T cell receptor beta chains listed next were all sequenced from one sample in a study of T cells after yellow fever vaccination. TCRdb re-called the 5' RACE reads through MiXCR, storing one row per CDR3 protein. Of approximately 610,000 distinct CDR3 sequences detected, around 17% appear once; the ten largest clones hold roughly 17%. The input for sequencing was PBMCs, taken 4 to 6 days after the first yellow fever vaccination. The source of these receptors is a man aged 18 to 29 who received the YFV17D yellow fever vaccine.

The V and J genes are TRBV19 and TRBJ1-1, with D perhaps TRBD1 (6 bases). CDR3 size: 14 residues. CDR1 LNHDA and CDR2 SQIVND come from the germline V gene (reference sequence). Trimming took off 5 bases at V and 6 bases at J, with 16 bases between the two ends. This CDR3 reads CASSVDSGAAEAFF. The CDR3 nucleotides are TGTGCCAGTAGTGTGGACAGTGGGGCCGCTGAAGCTTTCTTT.

This chain joins TRBV7-9 and TRBJ2-7; D is unresolved. V shed 5 bases and J shed 5 bases, with 13 bases lying between them. The CDR3 runs 13 residues. Looked up from germline, CDR1 is SEHNR and CDR2 is FQNEAQ (reference sequence). The CDR3 protein is CASSPPLFNEQYF. The CDR3 nucleotides read TGTGCCAGCAGCCCCCCCCTATTCAACGAGCAGTACTTC.

This chain links TRBV6-2 or TRBV6-3 with TRBJ2-2; 7 bases map to TRBD1. This CDR3 has 19 residues. J lost 1 base, V lost 6 bases, and 17 bases had no gene match. CDR1 and CDR2 from the germline V gene are MNHEY and SVGEGT. The CDR3 DNA reads as TGTGCCAGCAGACAATTTCGGGACAGTCGCAGTTGGAACACCGGGGAGCTGTTTTTT. Its protein is CASRQFRDSRSWNTGELFF.

The V gene is TRBV27, the J gene TRBJ2-2, with a tentative D call TRBD1 (6 bases). Trimming pared 0 bases from V and 2 bases from J, leaving 16 bases between. The CDR3 spans 18 residues. The germline V gene encodes CDR1 MNHEY and CDR2 SMNVEV (reference sequence). CDR3 region: CASSLSVLNRVNTGELFF. The CDR3 DNA follows: TGTGCCAGCAGTTTATCAGTATTAAACAGGGTTAACACCGGGGAGCTGTTTTTT.

This chain connects TRBV4-3 to TRBJ2-2; no firm D call. Germline CDR1 is LGHNA and CDR2 is YSLEER. The germline V and J ends were trimmed by 0 bases and 6 bases, with 11 bases remaining between them. CDR3 length: 15 residues. The CDR3 protein is CASSQDKGFPGELFF. CDR3 DNA sequence: TGCGCCAGCAGCCAAGATAAAGGGTTCCCCGGGGAGCTGTTTTTT.

This rearrangement joins TRBV7-2 to TRBJ2-3, with 9 bases that match TRBD2. This CDR3 has 15 residues. Trimming at V came to 3 bases and at J to 4 bases, leaving 5 bases not matched to a gene. CDR1 and CDR2 from the germline V gene are SGHTA and FQGNSA. In DNA, the CDR3 is TGTGCCAGCAGCTTCTCATCTAGCGGGGCAGATACGCAGTATTTT. It yields the protein CASSFSSSGADTQYF.

The chain recombines TRBV6-2 or TRBV6-3 with TRBJ2-7; D tentatively reads TRBD1 or TRBD2 (7 bases each). This CDR3 spans 18 amino acids. Looked up from germline, CDR1 is MNHEY and CDR2 is SVGEGT. The V and J ends lost 2 bases and 0 bases respectively, with 20 bases between them. The CDR3 spells CASSYNPTGRGYSYEQYF. The CDR3 DNA follows: TGTGCCAGCAGTTACAACCCGACAGGGAGGGGGTACTCCTACGAGCAGTACTTC.

This clonotype turned up a few times. The CDR3 bases are TGTGCCAGCAGAGCTGGTGGCGGGGGCCACGGGGAGACCCAGTACTTC. Translated, it gives CASRAGGGGHGETQYF. The chain combines TRBV2 with TRBJ2-5; D possibly corresponds to TRBD2 (7 bases). The CDR3 has 16 residues. Looked up from germline, CDR1 is SNHLY and CDR2 is FYNNEI. Between the trimmed V and J ends, which lost 6 bases and 5 bases, there was a span of 22 bases.

This clonotype was found a few times. V and J are TRBV7-3 and TRBJ2-5; tentative D call: TRBD2 (6 bases). CDR3 length equals 15 residues. CDR1 is SGHTA and CDR2 is FQGTGA in the germline V gene. V was cut by 3 bases and J by 7 bases, with 18 bases left in between. CDR3 nucleotide sequence: TGTGCCAGCAGCTTGGACCCAAGGGGAGCGGGGACCCAGTACTTC. It is translated as CASSLDPRGAGTQYF.

The chain uses TRBV6-4 and TRBJ2-5; unclear D gene. The CDR3 is 14 amino acids. Trimming took 0 bases from V and 5 from J, leaving 10 bases between them. CDR1 and CDR2 from the germline V gene are MRHNA and SNTAGT. CDR3 sequence reads: CASSDSKGWETQYF. The CDR3 nucleotides read TGTGCCAGCAGTGACTCGAAGGGCTGGGAGACCCAGTACTTC.

V gene TRBV6-6 combines with J gene TRBJ2-7; weak D call: TRBD2 (6 bases). Germline V gene lookup returns CDR1 MNHNY and CDR2 SVGAGI (reference sequence). The CDR3 spans 13 residues. V lost 3 bases to trimming and J lost 5 bases, with 11 bases between them. In DNA form, the CDR3 reads TGTGCCAGCAGTTATGGGCGGGGTAACGAGCAGTACTTC. Translating gives CASSYGRGNEQYF.

This clonotype appeared a few times. The chain joins TRBV4-3 to TRBJ1-2; TRBD1 matches at 7 bases. CDR1 and CDR2 (germline): LGHNA, YSLEER. The CDR3 is 15 residues long. V dropped 4 bases and J dropped 2; count of bases not matched to a gene: 7. DNA for the CDR3: TGCGCCAGCAGCCTCACTGACAGGGCGAACTATGGCTACACCTTC. Translated: CASSLTDRANYGYTF.

The chain has TRBV9 and TRBJ1-5, with D maybe TRBD1 (5 bases). Germline V lookup: CDR1 SGDLS, CDR2 YYNGEE. The CDR3 is made up of 15 amino acids. Trimming took off 4 bases at V and 4 bases at J, with 15 bases between the two ends. This CDR3 is CASSPGGGINQPQHF. In nucleotides, the CDR3 is TGTGCCAGCAGCCCCGGGGGGGGAATAAATCAGCCCCAGCATTTT.

Only a few counts were recorded for this clonotype. This chain joins TRBV7-9 and TRBJ2-1; no firm D call. This CDR3 contains 14 residues. V dropped 3 bases and J dropped 12 bases, with 18 bases sitting between them. Germline CDR1 and CDR2: SEHNR and FQNEAQ (reference sequence). CDR3 nucleotide sequence: TGTGCCAGCAGCTTCTCGGGCTGGGCGGCTTGGCAGTTCTTC. Its translation is CASSFSGWAAWQFF.